Sequencing of this T cell receptor (beta chain) was carried out in a study of OX40 agonist ivuxolimab in advanced cancers. The CDR3 totals 13 residues. Trimming pared 3 bases from V and 8 bases from J, leaving 11 bases between. From germline, CDR1 is SGHVS and CDR2 FQNEAQ. Profiling relied on immunoSEQ multiplex PCR, and the TCRdb table lists in-frame clones only, not all of them. This sample has about 76,000 clones, with roughly 90% found just once. The table lists this clone with a count of one. The input for sequencing was CD4+ or CD8+ T cells sorted from blood, taken in a trial of the OX40 agonist ivuxolimab. The V gene is TRBV7-8, the J gene TRBJ1-3; D is perhaps TRBD1 (5 bases). The TCR sequence derives from an adult with an advanced solid tumor such as melanoma, head and neck, liver or kidney cancer. The CDR3 protein is CASSLTEKHTIYF. Written as DNA, the CDR3 is TGTGCCAGCAGCTTGACAGAAAAACACACCATATATTTT. Variable domain in full (rest from reference TRBV7-8 and TRBJ1-3): GAGVSQSPRYKVAKRGQDVALRCDPISGHVSLFWYQQALGQGPEFLTYFQNEAQLDKSGLPSDRFFAERPEGSVSTLKIQRTQQEDSAVYLCASSLTEKHTIYFGEGSWLTVV.